Shown below are 10 T cell receptor beta chains from a single sample sequenced in a study of blood T cell repertoires in COVID-19. Sequencing used immunoSEQ multiplex PCR; TCRdb keeps in-frame clones, though not all of them. The table records under 200,000 clones, around 91% of them present only once. What was sequenced was PBMCs or T cells enriched from blood (not recorded which). These TCRs come from a woman aged 18-30 years who had recovered from COVID-19.

The V call is TRBV2, the J call TRBJ2-1, with D possibly being TRBD2 (6 bases). CDR1 and CDR2 (germline): SNHLY, FYNNEI. V was trimmed by 7 bases and J by 0 bases, leaving 22 bases between them. There are 18 residues in the CDR3. CDR3 DNA: TGTGCCAGCAAAGGACTACTCTTCGGACCGGGCTCCTACAATGAGCAGTTCTTC. This gives the protein CASKGLLFGPGSYNEQFF.

The rearrangement links TRBV5-1 to TRBJ1-4; 7 bases are a match to TRBD1. The germline V gene encodes CDR1 SGHRS and CDR2 YFSETQ. This CDR3 contains 14 residues. The V segment lost 4 bases and the J segment 5 bases; nucleotides outside the gene matches: 5. The CDR3 is CASSAAGGNEKLFF. For the CDR3, the DNA is TGCGCCAGCAGCGCTGCAGGGGGGAATGAAAAACTGTTTTTT.

V gene TRBV6-2 or TRBV6-3 combines with J gene TRBJ2-1; D is perhaps TRBD2 (6 bases). Germline V gene data show CDR1 as MNHEY and CDR2 as SVGEGT. This CDR3 has 15 residues. Trimming pared 1 base from V and 7 bases from J, leaving 14 bases between. Here the CDR3 reads CASSYYGTPRNEQFF. The CDR3 region has the DNA TGTGCCAGCAGTTACTATGGGACTCCTCGGAATGAGCAGTTCTTC.

The CDR3 nucleotides are TGTGCCAGCAGCTTGCCCGGGGGTGAGCAGTTCTTC. Amino acids: CASSLPGGEQFF. The chain combines TRBV5-6 with TRBJ2-1; D is perhaps TRBD2 (6 bases). Trimming took 1 base from V and 9 from J, leaving 8 bases between them. Germline V gene sequence: CDR1 SGHDT, CDR2 YYEEEE. There are 12 residues in the CDR3.

V and J are TRBV4-3 and TRBJ2-1; D may be TRBD1 (5 bases). The V end was cut by 4 bases, the J end by 1 base, with 8 bases between. The CDR3 totals 14 residues. Germline V gene sequence: CDR1 LGHNA, CDR2 YSLEER. CDR3 sequence: CASSLGVSYNEQFF. The CDR3 DNA reads as TGCGCCAGCAGCCTAGGGGTGTCCTACAATGAGCAGTTCTTC.

This clone was observed a few times. V usage is TRBV19 and J usage is TRBJ1-1; D remains ambiguous. This CDR3 region has 13 residues. The V and J ends lost 6 bases and 1 base respectively, with 9 bases between them. Germline V gives CDR1 LNHDA, CDR2 SQIVND (reference sequence). The CDR3 sequence: CASSVGSNTEAFF. CDR3 bases: TGTGCCAGTAGCGTCGGGTCGAACACTGAAGCTTTCTTT.

Regarding this clone: The sample contains more than one DNA sequence encoding this CDR3. This chain joins TRBV18 and TRBJ2-5; D uncertain. Germline lookup yields CDR1 KGHSH and CDR2 LQKENI. This CDR3 spans 13 amino acids. V was trimmed by 2 bases and J by 3 bases, leaving 7 bases between them. The DNA of the CDR3 is TGTGCCAGCTCACCAAGACTGGAAGAGACCCAGTACTTC. Translating gives CASSPRLEETQYF.

The V and J genes are TRBV2 and TRBJ2-3; 14 positions agree with TRBD2. This CDR3 contains 15 residues. Germline V CDR1 and CDR2: SNHLY, FYNNEI. Trimming cost V 6 bases and J 1 base; bases outside gene matches: 0. The CDR3 loop reads CASRGLAGGTDTQYF. The DNA of the CDR3 is TGTGCCAGCAGGGGACTAGCGGGAGGCACAGATACGCAGTATTTT.

The chain employs TRBV5-4 and TRBJ2-2, with 9 bases that match TRBD1. Germline V gene sequence: CDR1 SGHNT, CDR2 YYREEE (reference sequence). After removal of 0 bases from V and 9 bases from J, the junction contained 3 bases not matched to a gene. This CDR3 has 14 residues. DNA for the CDR3: TGTGCCAGCAGCTTGGGGGACAGGGCGCGGGAGCTGTTTTTT. As protein: CASSLGDRARELFF.

The table lists this clone with a count of one. The chain links TRBV30 to TRBJ1-5, with D possibly matching TRBD1 (6 bases). This CDR3 comprises 13 residues. V lost 3 bases, J lost 4 bases, and 10 bases lay in between. CDR1 is GTSNPN and CDR2 is SVGIG in the germline V gene (reference sequence). The CDR3 region is CAWSDRTNQPQHF. CDR3 DNA: TGTGCCTGGAGCGACAGGACAAATCAGCCCCAGCATTTT.